This T cell receptor (beta chain) was retrieved from a study of cytomegalovirus exposure and HLA in healthy donors. Whole-study findings and limits: A later analysis revealed that TCR association rates differed between HLA loci, peaking at DRB1 and bottoming out at HLA-C. Versus the approximately 670-donor mean, an Asian-associated ancestry cluster reportedly showed fewer N-insertions in a later analysis.

This CDR3 is 15 amino acids long. The germline CDR1 and CDR2 sequences are MDHEN and SYDVKM. Between the trimmed V and J ends, which lost 2 bases and 1 base, there was a span of 9 bases. As for this clone: The antigen remains undetermined.

The PCR ran on 60 Vbeta and 13 Jbeta primers. Profiled with immunoSEQ multiplex PCR; TCRdb holds only in-frame clones, not every one. The table shows around 160,000 clones, with about 70% occurring only once. The chain carries TRBV28 and TRBJ2-1; a possible D gene is TRBD2 (5 bases). Sequenced sample: PBMCs. This TCR was recovered from a woman between 18 and 29 years old in good health and CMV-seropositive. The CDR3 nucleotides read TGTGCCAGCAGTTTACCCGGACTGTCCTACAATGAGCAGTTCTTC. Protein sequence: CASSLPGLSYNEQFF.